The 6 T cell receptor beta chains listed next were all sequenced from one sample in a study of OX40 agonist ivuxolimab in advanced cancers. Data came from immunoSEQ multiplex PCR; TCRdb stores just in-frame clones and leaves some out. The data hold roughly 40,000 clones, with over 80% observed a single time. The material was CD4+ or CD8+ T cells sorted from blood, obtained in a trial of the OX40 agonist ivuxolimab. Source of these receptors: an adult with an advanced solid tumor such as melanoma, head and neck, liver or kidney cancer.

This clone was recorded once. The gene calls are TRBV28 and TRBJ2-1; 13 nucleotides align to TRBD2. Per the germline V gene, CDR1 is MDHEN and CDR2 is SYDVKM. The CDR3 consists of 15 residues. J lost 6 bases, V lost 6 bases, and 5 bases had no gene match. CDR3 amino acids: CASRTGTSGVNEQFF. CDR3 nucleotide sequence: TGTGCCAGCAGAACCGGGACTAGCGGGGTCAATGAGCAGTTCTTC.

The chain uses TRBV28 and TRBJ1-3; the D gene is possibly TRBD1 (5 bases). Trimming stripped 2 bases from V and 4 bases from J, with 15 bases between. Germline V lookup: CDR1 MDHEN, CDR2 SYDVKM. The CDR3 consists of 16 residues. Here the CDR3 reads CASSLGSEGPGNTIYF. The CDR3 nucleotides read TGTGCCAGCAGTTTAGGATCGGAGGGGCCGGGAAACACCATATATTTT.

CDR3 DNA: TGTGCCAGCAGTTTGTTCGACGCTAACTATGGCTACACCTTC. As protein: CASSLFDANYGYTF. V usage is TRBV28 and J usage is TRBJ1-2; no clear D. Per germline, CDR1 MDHEN and CDR2 SYDVKM. Trimming left V 3 bases short and J 0 bases short, with 8 bases between. CDR3 size: 14 residues.

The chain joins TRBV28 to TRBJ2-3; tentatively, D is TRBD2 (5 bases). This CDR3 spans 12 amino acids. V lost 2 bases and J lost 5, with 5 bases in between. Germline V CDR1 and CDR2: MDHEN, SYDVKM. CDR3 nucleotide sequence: TGTGCCAGCAGTTTAGCGGGAGATACGCAGTATTTT. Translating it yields CASSLAGDTQYF.

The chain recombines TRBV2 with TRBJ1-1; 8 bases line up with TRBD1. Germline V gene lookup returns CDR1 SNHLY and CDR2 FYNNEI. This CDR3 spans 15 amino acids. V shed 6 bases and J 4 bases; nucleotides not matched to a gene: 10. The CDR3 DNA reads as TGTGCCAGCAGGGCAGGACAGGGACAAGGCACTGAAGCTTTCTTT. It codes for CASRAGQGQGTEAFF. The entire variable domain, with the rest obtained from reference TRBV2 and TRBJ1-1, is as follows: EPEVTQTPSHQVTQMGQEVILRCVPISNHLYFYWYRQILGQKVEFLVSFYNNEISEKSEIFDDQFSVERPDGSNFTLKIRSTKLEDSAMYFCASRAGQGQGTEAFFGQGTRLTVV.

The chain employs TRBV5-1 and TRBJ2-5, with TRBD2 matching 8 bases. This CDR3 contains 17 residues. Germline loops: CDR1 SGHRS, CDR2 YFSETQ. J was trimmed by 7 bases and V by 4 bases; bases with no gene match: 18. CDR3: CASSREVAGIVGGTQYF. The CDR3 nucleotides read TGCGCCAGCAGCCGAGAGGTAGCGGGAATCGTTGGGGGGACCCAGTACTTC.